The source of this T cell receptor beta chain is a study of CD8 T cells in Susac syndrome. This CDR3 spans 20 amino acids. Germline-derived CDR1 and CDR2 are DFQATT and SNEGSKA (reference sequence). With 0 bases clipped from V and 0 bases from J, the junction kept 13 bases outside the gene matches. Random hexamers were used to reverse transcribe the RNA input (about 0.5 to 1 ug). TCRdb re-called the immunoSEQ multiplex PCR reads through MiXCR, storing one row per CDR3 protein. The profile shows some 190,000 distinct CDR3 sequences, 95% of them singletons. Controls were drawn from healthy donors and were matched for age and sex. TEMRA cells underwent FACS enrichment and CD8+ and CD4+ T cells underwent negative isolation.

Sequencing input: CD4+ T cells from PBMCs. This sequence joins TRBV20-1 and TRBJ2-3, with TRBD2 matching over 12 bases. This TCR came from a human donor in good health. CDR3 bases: TGCAGTGCTAGAGACTACACTGGACTAGCGGGGCACTCTAGCACAGATACGCAGTATTTT. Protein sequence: CSARDYTGLAGHSSTDTQYF.